The T cell receptor (beta chain) under discussion was sequenced for a study of blood T cell repertoires in COVID-19. The CDR3 is 14 residues long. Per germline, CDR1 LNHDA and CDR2 SQIVND (reference sequence). Trimming at V came to 7 bases and at J to 1 base, leaving 4 bases not matched to a gene. How the authors handled the data: Scientists estimated how many nucleated cells there were by amplifying reference gene primers. Measured with immunoSEQ multiplex PCR; TCRdb has only the in-frame clones, and not every one. V, J and clone size are those of that table, while D and trimming were read from the DNA. This sample yields approximately 110,000 clones, of which around nine tenths are seen a single time; around 4.5% belongs to the top ten.

This clonotype was obtained from a man between 35 and 55 years old with acute or convalescent COVID-19. The genes are TRBV19 and TRBJ1-3, with 7 bases that match TRBD1. Sample: peripheral blood. CDR3 loop: CASMAGGSGNTIYF. The CDR3 DNA is TGTGCCAGTATGGCAGGGGGGTCTGGAAACACCATATATTTT.